The T cell receptor beta chain under discussion was sequenced for a study of CD8+ T cells in alopecia areata. Study details: Oral tofacitinib, 5 to 10 mg twice daily, was given in an open-label trial.

CDR3 length: 12 amino acids. Germline CDR1 and CDR2: SQVTM and ANQGSEA. The V and J ends lost 6 bases and 7 bases respectively, with 13 bases between them. This clone was recorded once. Its target is not known. Extraction of RNA preceded its reverse transcription into cDNA, which served as the sequencing template. Method: immunoSEQ multiplex PCR; TCRdb's copy keeps in-frame clones and lacks some. The sample contains about 140,000 clones, around 86% of which appear only once. Points from the study as a whole: Many expanded lesional clones stayed in scalp and blood while on tofacitinib. Patients shared TCRs less clearly than mice did, possibly owing to HLA.

Sample treatment: oral pan-JAK inhibitor, 5-10 mg twice daily. The sequencing used CD8+ T cells sorted from blood, collected at week 4, from a patient treated with tofacitinib. The V gene is TRBV29-1, the J gene TRBJ2-1; D not resolved. This sequence was found in a human donor with alopecia areata. The CDR3 DNA is TGCAGCGTCTCGGTGGTGGGGAATGAGCAGTTCTTC. Translated, it gives CSVSVVGNEQFF.